This T cell receptor beta chain was documented in a study of glioma-infiltrating T cells. The CDR3 consists of 12 residues. V lost 1 base to trimming and J lost 9 bases, with 7 bases between them. The germline CDR1 and CDR2 sequences are LGHDT and YNNKEL (reference sequence). The study's findings and limits: Gliomas, especially low-grade, showed above-expected tissue-blood divergence; non-neoplastic patients showed below.

The iRepertoire nested amplicon-rescue multiplex PCR amplified TCR alpha and beta CDR3s from RNA. One-step reverse transcription and amplification started from approximately 100-400 ng of tissue mRNA or PBMC total RNA. TCRdb ran MiXCR on the multiplex PCR reads and lists one entry per CDR3 protein. The data hold tens of thousands of distinct CDR3 sequences, with about 25% observed a single time. This clonotype has at least ten counts. Antigen specificity is unknown. The sequenced sample was glioma tissue, nonneoplastic brain tissue, or PBMCs (not recorded which). The chain couples TRBV3-1 to TRBJ2-1; the D is unclear. The sequence was obtained from a human donor with low-grade glioma or glioblastoma, undergoing nonglioma brain surgery, or in good health (not recorded which). In nucleotides, the CDR3 is TGTGCCAGCAGCCAAGCAACGAGTGAGCAGTTCTTC. This translates into CASSQATSEQFF.